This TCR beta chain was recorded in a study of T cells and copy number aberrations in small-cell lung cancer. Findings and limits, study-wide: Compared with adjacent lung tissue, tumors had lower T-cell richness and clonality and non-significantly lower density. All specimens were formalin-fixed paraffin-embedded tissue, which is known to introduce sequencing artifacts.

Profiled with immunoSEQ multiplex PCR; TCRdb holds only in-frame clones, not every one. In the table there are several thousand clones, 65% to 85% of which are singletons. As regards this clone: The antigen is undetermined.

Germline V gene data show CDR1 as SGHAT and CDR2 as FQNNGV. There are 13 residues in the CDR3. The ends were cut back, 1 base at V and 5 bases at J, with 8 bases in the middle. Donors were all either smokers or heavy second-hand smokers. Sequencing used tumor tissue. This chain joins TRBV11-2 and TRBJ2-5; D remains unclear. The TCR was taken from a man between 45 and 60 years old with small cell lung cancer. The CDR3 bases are TGTGCCAGCAGCTTAGGTGGGATTGAGACCCAGTACTTC. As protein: CASSLGGIETQYF.